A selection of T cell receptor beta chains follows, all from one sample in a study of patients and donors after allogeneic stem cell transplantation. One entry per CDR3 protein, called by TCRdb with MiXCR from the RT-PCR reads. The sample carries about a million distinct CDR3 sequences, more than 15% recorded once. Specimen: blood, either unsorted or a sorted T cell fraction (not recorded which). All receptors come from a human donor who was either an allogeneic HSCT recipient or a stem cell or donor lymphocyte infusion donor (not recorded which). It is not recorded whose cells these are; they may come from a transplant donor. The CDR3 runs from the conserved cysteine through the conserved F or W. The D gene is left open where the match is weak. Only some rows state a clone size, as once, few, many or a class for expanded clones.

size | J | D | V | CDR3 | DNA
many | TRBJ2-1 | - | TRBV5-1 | CASSLAPAGLYIEQFF | TGCGCCAGCAGCTTGGCGCCGGCGGGACTGTACATTGAGCAGTTCTTC
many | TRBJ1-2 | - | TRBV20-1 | CSASQVGNGAYGYTF | TGCAGTGCTAGCCAGGTTGGAAATGGGGCCTATGGCTACACCTTC
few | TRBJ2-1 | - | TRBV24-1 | CATSDPRKGFDEQFF | TGTGCCACCAGTGATCCCCGGAAGGGGTTCGATGAGCAGTTCTTC
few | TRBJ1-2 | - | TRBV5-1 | CASSMEEVGFFGYTF | TGCGCCAGCAGCATGGAGGAGGTGGGGTTTTTTGGCTACACCTTC
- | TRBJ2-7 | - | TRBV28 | CASSFARRPPPYEQYF | TGTGCCAGCAGTTTTGCGCGACGGCCTCCCCCCTACGAGCAGTACTTC
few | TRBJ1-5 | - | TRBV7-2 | CASSTGPFGPQHF | TGTGCCAGCAGCACTGGACCCTTCGGGCCCCAGCATTTT
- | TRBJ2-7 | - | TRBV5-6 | CASSLSYNSYEQYF | TGTGCCAGCAGCTTGTCGTACAATTCCTACGAGCAGTACTTC
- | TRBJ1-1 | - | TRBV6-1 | CASSPGGTPKGAFF | TGTGCCAGCTCCCCCGGGGGGACCCCAAAGGGAGCTTTCTTT
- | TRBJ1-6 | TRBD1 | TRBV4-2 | CASSLHRGSDSPLHF | TGTGCCAGCAGCCTCCACAGGGGGAGTGATTCACCCCTCCACTTT
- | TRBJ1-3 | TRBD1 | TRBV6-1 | CASTRDRGGNTIYF | TGTGCCAGCACTCGGGACAGGGGCGGAAACACCATATATTTT
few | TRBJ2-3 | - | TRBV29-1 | CSVVFTDTQYF | TGCAGCGTTGTGTTCACAGATACGCAGTATTTT
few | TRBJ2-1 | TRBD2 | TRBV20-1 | CSARDLAASSYNEQFF | TGCAGTGCTAGAGATCTAGCGGCCAGCTCCTACAATGAGCAGTTCTTC
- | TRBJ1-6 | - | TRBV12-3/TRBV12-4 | CASSPGFYNSPLHF | TGTGCCAGCAGTCCTGGTTTCTATAATTCACCCCTCCACTTT
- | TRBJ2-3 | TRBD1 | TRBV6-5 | CASSYTAGGDTQYF | TGTGCCAGCAGTTACACAGCAGGGGGCGATACGCAGTATTTT
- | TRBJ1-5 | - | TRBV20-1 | CSARGGDERHQPQHF | TGCAGTGCTAGAGGTGGGGACGAGCGGCATCAGCCCCAGCATTTT
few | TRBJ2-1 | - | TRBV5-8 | CASSSHQEQFF | TGTGCCAGCAGCTCCCACCAAGAGCAGTTCTTC
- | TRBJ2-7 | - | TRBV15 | CATSSPPAAGNAYEQYF | TGTGCCACCAGCTCCCCACCCGCGGCAGGGAACGCCTACGAGCAGTACTTC
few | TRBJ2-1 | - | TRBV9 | CASSVGDNIFNEQFF | TGTGCCAGCAGCGTAGGGGACAATATATTCAATGAGCAGTTCTTC
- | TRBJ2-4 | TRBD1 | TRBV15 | CATSSGQGIWGAKNIQYF | TGTGCCACCAGCAGTGGACAGGGGATATGGGGAGCCAAAAACATTCAGTACTTC
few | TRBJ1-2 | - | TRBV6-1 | CASSGRQGSVHGYTF | TGTGCCAGCAGTGGCCGGCAGGGGTCTGTTCATGGCTACACCTTC
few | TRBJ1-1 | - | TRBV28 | CASLGVMNTEAFF | TGTGCCAGCTTAGGGGTCATGAACACTGAAGCTTTCTTT
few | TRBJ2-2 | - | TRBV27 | CASSLSAGITGELFF | TGTGCCAGCAGTTTATCAGCAGGGATCACCGGGGAGCTGTTTTTT
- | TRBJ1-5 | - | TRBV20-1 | CSARGGGANQPQHF | TGCAGTGCTAGGGGAGGAGGGGCCAATCAGCCCCAGCATTTT
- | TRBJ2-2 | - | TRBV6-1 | CASTGRRSTGELFF | TGTGCCAGCACGGGACGGAGATCCACCGGGGAGCTGTTTTTT
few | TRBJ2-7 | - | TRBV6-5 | CATGTPSYEQYF | TGTGCGACGGGCACTCCTTCCTACGAGCAGTACTTC
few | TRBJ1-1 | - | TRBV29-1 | CSVEITVNTEAFF | TGCAGCGTTGAGATTACAGTGAACACTGAAGCTTTCTTT
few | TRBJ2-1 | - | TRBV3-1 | CASSPRGTYRASEQFF | TGTGCCAGCAGCCCGAGGGGGACTTATAGAGCGTCTGAGCAGTTCTTC
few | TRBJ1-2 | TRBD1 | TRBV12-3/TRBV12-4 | CASSLVLRGFNYGYTF | TGTGCCAGCAGTTTAGTACTCAGGGGGTTTAACTATGGCTACACCTTC
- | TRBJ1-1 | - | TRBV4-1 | CASSRLGLSEAFF | TGCGCCAGCAGCCGCCTGGGGTTATCTGAAGCTTTCTTT
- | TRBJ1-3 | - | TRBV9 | CASSVEGAGNTIYF | TGTGCCAGCAGCGTAGAGGGGGCTGGAAACACCATATATTTT